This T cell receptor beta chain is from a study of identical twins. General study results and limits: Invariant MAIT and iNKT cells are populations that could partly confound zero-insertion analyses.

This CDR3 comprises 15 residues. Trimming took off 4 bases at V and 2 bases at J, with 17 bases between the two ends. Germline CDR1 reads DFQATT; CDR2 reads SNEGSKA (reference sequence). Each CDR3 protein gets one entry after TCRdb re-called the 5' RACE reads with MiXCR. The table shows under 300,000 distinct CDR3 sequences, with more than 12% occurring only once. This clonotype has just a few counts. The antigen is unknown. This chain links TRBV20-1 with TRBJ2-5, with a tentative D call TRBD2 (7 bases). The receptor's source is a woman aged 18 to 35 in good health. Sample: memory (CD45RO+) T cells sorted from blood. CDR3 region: CSAIRGGGGQETQYF. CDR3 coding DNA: TGCAGTGCTATACGTGGGGGGGGCGGTCAAGAGACCCAGTACTTC.